One sample yielded the 7 T cell receptor beta chains listed below, sequenced in a study of blood T cell repertoires in COVID-19. Some clones are missing from TCRdb's copy, which holds only in-frame ones; the method was immunoSEQ multiplex PCR. The data hold 54,000 or so clones, with approximately 88% observed a single time. Specimen: peripheral blood. The receptor source for this set is a human donor in a cohort sampled during active COVID-19.

The rearrangement joins TRBV3-1 (or the pseudogene TRBV3-2) to TRBJ2-7; D possibly corresponds to TRBD2 (6 bases). V was pared by 3 bases and J by 2 bases, with 11 bases between. This CDR3 has 14 residues. CDR1 LGHDT and CDR2 YNNKEL come from the germline V gene (reference sequence). The CDR3 loop is CASSHSGRTYEQYF. The CDR3 DNA reads as TGTGCCAGCAGCCATTCTGGGAGGACCTACGAGCAGTACTTC.

The chain carries TRBV3-1 (or the pseudogene TRBV3-2) and TRBJ2-1; D is ambiguous. This CDR3 has 15 amino acids. The V end lost 4 bases, the J end lost 3 bases, and 13 bases lay between the germline ends. The germline gives CDR1 LGHDT, CDR2 YNNKEL (reference sequence). CDR3 sequence reads: CASSPDVGGYNEQFF. The CDR3, as DNA: TGTGCCAGCAGCCCCGATGTTGGCGGCTACAATGAGCAGTTCTTC.

This clone has just one count. The rearrangement joins TRBV5-1 to TRBJ2-3, with D perhaps TRBD1 (6 bases). CDR1 and CDR2 (germline): SGHRS, YFSETQ. With 2 bases removed from V and 5 bases from J, the gap between germline ends came to 15 bases. CDR3 length: 15 amino acids. CDR3 sequence reads: CASSLTGFREDTQYF. The CDR3 DNA follows: TGCGCCAGCAGCTTAACAGGGTTTAGGGAAGATACGCAGTATTTT.

The chain employs TRBV4-3 and TRBJ1-1; 10 bases are shared with TRBD1. Per the germline V gene, CDR1 is LGHNA and CDR2 is YSLEER. The V gene end was trimmed by 7 bases and the J gene end by 4 bases; junction bases not matched to a gene: 6. The CDR3 has 14 residues. The CDR3: CASKAGQGGTEAFF. Written as DNA, the CDR3 is TGCGCCAGCAAGGCCGGACAGGGGGGCACTGAAGCTTTCTTT.

J is TRBJ2-5 and V is TRBV7-2; 8 positions match TRBD2. CDR3 size: 19 residues. Germline lookup yields CDR1 SGHTA and CDR2 FQGNSA. After removal of 6 bases from V and 1 base from J, the junction contained 19 bases not matched to a gene. The CDR3 here is CASSSQELAALEGQETQYF. In nucleotides, the CDR3 is TGTGCCAGCAGTTCTCAGGAACTAGCGGCCTTAGAGGGCCAAGAGACCCAGTACTTC.

The V gene is TRBV6-4, the J gene TRBJ1-1; D remains ambiguous. CDR1 and CDR2 (germline): MRHNA, SNTAGT. This CDR3 comprises 13 residues. V dropped 7 bases and J dropped 1 base, with 10 bases sitting between them. The CDR3: CASKLTPNTEAFF. CDR3 DNA sequence: TGTGCCAGCAAGTTAACTCCGAACACTGAAGCTTTCTTT.

The chain couples TRBV4-2 to TRBJ1-5; the D gene is possibly TRBD1 (5 bases). Germline CDR1 reads LGHNA; CDR2 reads YNFKEQ. This CDR3 comprises 15 residues. V was trimmed by 4 bases and J by 5 bases, leaving 15 bases between them. CDR3 amino acids: CASSPGAGGDQPQHF. In nucleotides, the CDR3 is TGTGCCAGCAGCCCGGGAGCTGGGGGGGATCAGCCCCAGCATTTT.